The clone carrying this T cell receptor (beta chain) has a count of ten or more. The source of the sample is a study of patients and donors after allogeneic stem cell transplantation. The germline V and J ends were trimmed by 1 base and 8 bases, with 8 bases remaining between them. CDR1 is SQVTM, CDR2 ANQGSEA, per germline. The CDR3 is 12 amino acids. TCRdb ran MiXCR on the RT-PCR reads and lists one entry per CDR3 protein. The table shows over 400,000 distinct CDR3 sequences, with 16% occurring only once. Input material: blood, either unsorted or a sorted T cell fraction (not recorded which). J is TRBJ1-4 and V is TRBV29-1; no firm D call. This clonotype originated in a human donor who was either an allogeneic HSCT recipient or a stem cell or donor lymphocyte infusion donor (not recorded which). It is not recorded whose cells these are; they may come from a transplant donor. CDR3: CSVEGVGEKLFF. The CDR3 nucleotides read TGCAGCGTTGAAGGAGTGGGGGAAAAACTGTTTTTT.